The rows below give T cell receptor beta chains drawn from one sample of a study of cytotoxic CD8 clonotypes in ibrutinib-treated CLL. Libraries were prepared by immunoSEQ multiplex PCR; TCRdb keeps only in-frame clonotypes and omits some of them. This sample yields hundreds of thousands of clones, of which around 75% are seen a single time; 5.9% belongs to the top ten. The sample consisted of PBMCs, taken after 12 months of ibrutinib treatment. The receptors here all came from a human donor with chronic lymphocytic leukemia. Each CDR3 is given with its conserved first and last residue. The D gene is left open where the match is weak. The size of a clone is reported for some rows only, either as once, few or many, or as a class for expanded clones.

j_call d_call clone_size v_call cdr3_aa cdr3_nt
TRBJ2-3 TRBD2 once TRBV7-9 CASSLPIRDGRVTQYF TGTGCCAGCAGCTTACCAATCCGAGATGGGAGGGTCACGCAGTATTTT
TRBJ2-7 TRBD1 few TRBV28 CASSLEAGGSYEQYF TGTGCCAGCAGTTTAGAGGCAGGGGGCTCCTACGAGCAGTACTTC
TRBJ2-1 NA NA TRBV5-6 CASSLASGALRHEQFF TGTGCCAGCAGCTTGGCCAGCGGCGCTCTTCGGCATGAGCAGTTCTTC
TRBJ2-5 TRBD2 NA TRBV11-2 CASSLNTGGLETQYF TGTGCCAGCAGCTTAAACACGGGAGGGCTGGAGACCCAGTACTTC
TRBJ2-6 TRBD2 NA TRBV5-1 CASSLVVAGGSGANVLTF TGCGCCAGCAGCTTGGTGGTAGCGGGAGGGTCTGGGGCCAACGTCCTGACTTTC
TRBJ2-7 NA NA TRBV18 CASSRTETYEQYF TGTGCCAGCTCCCGGACAGAGACCTACGAGCAGTACTTC
TRBJ2-7 NA NA TRBV2 CAGGASRYEQYF TGTGCCGGCGGGGCTAGCCGCTACGAGCAGTACTTC
TRBJ1-5 TRBD1 few TRBV4-1 CASSPAGGLGQPQHF TGCGCCAGCAGCCCCGCAGGGGGACTAGGGCAGCCCCAGCATTTT
TRBJ2-7 NA NA TRBV5-5 CASSLVKGIDEQYF TGTGCCAGCAGCCTCGTTAAAGGGATCGACGAGCAGTACTTC
TRBJ1-2 TRBD1 few TRBV2 CASSQGEVYGYTF TGTGCCAGCAGTCAGGGGGAGGTCTATGGCTACACCTTC
TRBJ1-5 TRBD1 NA TRBV5-1 CASSFLTGGPHYSNQPQHF TGCGCCAGCAGCTTTCTCACAGGGGGCCCCCACTATAGCAATCAGCCCCAGCATTTT
TRBJ2-1 NA NA TRBV18 CASSPAFGGILKGNNEQFF TGTGCCAGCTCACCCGCATTCGGTGGAATACTAAAGGGAAACAATGAGCAGTTCTTC
TRBJ1-4 NA NA TRBV30 CAWNEDLGEAKLFF TGTGCCTGGAACGAAGATTTGGGGGAAGCAAAACTGTTTTTT
TRBJ1-1 NA NA TRBV4-2 CASSQVLGSDSGRAAFF TGTGCCAGCAGCCAAGTCTTGGGGTCTGACAGTGGACGGGCAGCTTTCTTT
TRBJ2-7 TRBD2 NA TRBV5-4 CASRRPGGLGEQYF TGTGCCAGCAGGCGACCCGGGGGGTTAGGGGAGCAGTACTTC
TRBJ2-7 NA NA TRBV9 CASSPGESYEQYF TGTGCCAGCAGCCCAGGGGAATCCTACGAGCAGTACTTC
TRBJ2-6 NA few TRBV18 CASSFHRGNSGANVLTF TGTGCCAGCTCATTCCACCGGGGCAACTCTGGGGCCAACGTCCTGACTTTC
TRBJ2-1 TRBD2 NA TRBV7-3 CASSRETSGNNEQFF TGTGCCAGCAGCCGTGAGACTAGCGGTAACAATGAGCAGTTCTTC
TRBJ1-1 TRBD1 NA TRBV5-6 CASSLADGTGEAFF TGTGCCAGCAGCTTGGCCGACGGGACAGGTGAAGCTTTCTTT
TRBJ1-6 NA NA TRBV19 CASSIPTWYSPLHF TGTGCCAGTAGTATCCCCACATGGTATTCACCCCTCCACTTT
TRBJ1-2 TRBD1 few TRBV7-9 CASTLGQAMNYGYTF TGTGCCAGCACCCTGGGACAGGCTATGAACTATGGCTACACCTTC
TRBJ1-2 NA NA TRBV11-2 CASSSQYGVESGYTF TGTGCCAGCAGTTCCCAATACGGGGTAGAGTCGGGCTACACCTTC
TRBJ1-1 NA NA TRBV5-4 CASSLISGVNTEAFF TGTGCCAGCAGCTTAATTTCAGGGGTGAACACTGAAGCTTTCTTT
TRBJ2-5 NA many TRBV30 CAWSRGLEETQYF TGTGCCTGGAGTCGAGGGTTAGAGGAGACCCAGTACTTC
TRBJ2-7 TRBD1 NA TRBV20-1 CSLNPQGKQYF TGCAGCCTCAACCCACAGGGGAAGCAGTACTTC
TRBJ2-1 NA NA TRBV5-1 CASSLSAAGNEQFF TGCGCCAGCAGCTTGAGTGCTGCTGGGAATGAGCAGTTCTTC